This TCR beta chain was sequenced in a study of beta chain features in type 1 diabetes (dated by TCRdb to 2017 to 2018). Regarding the complete study: Patients and healthy donors did not differ in mean age, gender distribution, total cell number or subset yield. In the study, recently diagnosed type 1 diabetes patients and matched healthy donors were compared on the TCRB repertoires of their sorted circulating CD4+ T cell subsets. Whereas all 28 donors provided naive and central memory subsets, regulatory and stem cell-like memory subsets were isolated from just 8 patients and about 8 healthy donors. A total of roughly 100,000,000 sorted cells were examined across all samples, and the number of cells per subset was strongly correlated with RNA yield. Results and caveats for the whole study, not just this receptor: PCR might favor shorter templates, but patient and control samples were amplified and corrected together, so any skew would affect both groups equally. Only small numbers of individuals were included in the HLA sub-analyses, which left unresolved whether HLA type had any influence on TCRB rearrangement. Because cDNA was sequenced instead of genomic DNA, activated cells with high expression could be over-represented, although the groups did not differ in activation or CD3 levels. Type 1 diabetes patients showed a moderate but significant shortening of TCRB CDR3 length in all four CD4+ subsets. Naive, central memory and regulatory TCRB repertoires appeared to be more alike among patients than among healthy donors. At VDJ recombination sites, type 1 diabetes patients had fewer insertions and more deleted nucleotides, which implies abnormalities in thymic rearrangement.

The entire amount of isolated RNA was reverse transcribed using the High Capacity cDNA Reverse Transcription Kit, so the sequenced TCRB transcripts were expressed ones. Deep immunoSEQ sequencing was performed on naive, central memory and regulatory T cell samples, with an average of roughly 3.6 million total reads per sample. After sorted cells were lysed in RLT buffer, RNA was extracted with DNase-treated RNeasy Micro or Mini kits, with the choice depending on cell number. Each cell subset was processed separately to prevent cross-contamination, with patient and healthy donor samples processed together. TCRB sequences were amplified from cDNA with the immunoSEQ multiplex PCR, producing 87-bp fragments spanning the CDR3 region. Sequencing of the amplicons was performed on the Illumina HiSeq platform. The study's processing was this. Synthetic template baselines were used to correct PCR bias computationally, reads within Hamming distance 2 were collapsed, and singletons that could not be merged were discarded. Reads were aligned to IMGT to assign V, D and J genes, CDR3 length, and insertions or deletions at six rearrangement sites. Within each subset, clonotype counts were normalized to sorted cell number, and only after that were true diversity and Gini coefficients computed with the tcR R package. The overlap coefficient, calculated on TCRB nucleotide sequences, was used to quantify repertoire sharing. Out-of-frame TCRB sequences from naive cells were analyzed to stand in for the pre-selection repertoire. The table comes from immuneACCESS by way of TCRdb, which keeps in-frame sequences with V and J called. Part of the clones is missing from these tables; in studies checked, under half for an unresolved V gene and the rest for unknown reasons. V and J calls and clone size are given by that table; D and trimming were obtained from the DNA. This sample lists under 850,000 clones; 13% were detected once. About 0.02% of the sample is held by the ten biggest clonotypes.

CDR1 and CDR2 (SGDLS, YYNGEE) derive from the germline V gene. There are 15 amino acids in the CDR3, from cysteine to phenylalanine inclusive. Only the CDR3 portion is preserved as DNA: 45 bases, with reading frame beginning at the first base. The trim is 0 bases for V and 12 bases for J, with a gap of 18 bases between the germline ends. A remark on this clone: Its antigen has not been determined. Base qualities are not provided; no much larger clone lies one nucleotide away.

A single peripheral blood draw of approximately 110 mL on average was collected from each donor into heparinised tubes. Using a panel that included CD45RO, CCR7, CD25, CD127, CD95 and CD27, naive, central memory, regulatory and stem cell-like memory CD4+ T cells were sorted on a BD FACSAria II. Every sorted population had a purity above 95%. Right away, PBMCs were isolated by Lymphoprep density gradient centrifugation and were stained directly, with no culture step. So that batch effects would be minimized, each experiment stained and sorted samples in pairs, pairing one healthy donor with one patient.

The chain couples TRBV9 to TRBJ1-4; no D gene is confidently identified. Sequenced material: naive CD4+ T cells from blood. This specimen's cell subset or site label, interpreted: true naive CD4+ T cells. The receptor comes from a man younger than 35 with type 1 diabetes. The nucleotide sequence is TGTGCCAGCAGCGTAGGGGCAGGAGTAGACTCGGAACTGTTTTTT. Its coded protein is CASSVGAGVDSELFF.